The 17 T cell receptor beta chains in this list originate from one sample, sequenced in a study of blood T cell repertoires in COVID-19. The assay was immunoSEQ multiplex PCR, and TCRdb's table has in-frame clones only and misses some. The sample holds about 100,000 clones, over 80% seen once. Sequences were obtained from peripheral blood. Source of these receptors: a man aged 45-65 years with active or convalescent COVID-19.

This rearrangement joins TRBV5-4 to TRBJ2-5, with TRBD2 matching 9 bases. Germline V lookup: CDR1 SGHNT, CDR2 YYREEE (reference sequence). The ends lost 3 bases at V and 4 bases at J; junction bases unmatched: 13. CDR3 length: 17 amino acids. CDR3 amino acids: CASSSGLALIGVETQYF. DNA of the CDR3: TGTGCCAGCAGCTCGGGACTAGCCTTGATAGGGGTAGAGACCCAGTACTTC.

The CDR3, as DNA: TGTGCCAGCAGCCGTAGCGGGAGGGCCTACGAGCAGTACTTC. Encoded protein: CASSRSGRAYEQYF. The V call is TRBV3-1 (or the pseudogene TRBV3-2), the J call TRBJ2-7, with 11 bases aligning to TRBD2. Germline values: CDR1 LGHDT, CDR2 YNNKEL (reference sequence). The CDR3 consists of 14 residues. The V segment lost 4 bases and the J segment 2 bases; nucleotides outside the gene matches: 1.

The CDR3 DNA reads TGTGCCAGCAGCTTAGTAGGGGCCACTGAAGCTTTCTTT. It yields the protein CASSLVGATEAFF. The gene calls are TRBV5-6 and TRBJ1-1; possible D gene TRBD1, 5 bases. Trimming pared 2 bases from V and 4 bases from J, leaving 9 bases between. The germline V gene has CDR1 SGHDT and CDR2 YYEEEE. The CDR3 has 13 amino acids.

V usage is TRBV4-1 and J usage is TRBJ2-2; 16 nucleotides line up with TRBD2. Per germline, CDR1 MGHRA and CDR2 YSYEKL. The CDR3 is 20 residues long. Trimming at V came to 4 bases and at J to 2 bases, leaving 10 bases not matched to a gene. The CDR3 DNA reads as TGCGCCAGCAGCCCACTATTCGGGACTAGCGGGAGGGAAAACACCGGGGAGCTGTTTTTT. It yields the protein CASSPLFGTSGRENTGELFF.

This chain connects TRBV29-1 to TRBJ2-3, with 13 bases identical to TRBD2. V was clipped by 3 bases and J by 6 bases; unmatched bases: 6. The CDR3 extends over 15 amino acids. Germline lookup yields CDR1 SQVTM and CDR2 ANQGSEA. Written as DNA, the CDR3 is TGCAGCGTTGACAGGGGACTAGCGGGACGGGATACGCAGTATTTT. Translated, it gives CSVDRGLAGRDTQYF.

This chain links TRBV25-1 with TRBJ2-1; 9 bases align to TRBD2. The germline V gene encodes CDR1 MGHDK and CDR2 SYGVNS. This CDR3 comprises 15 residues. Losses at the gene ends were 5 bases for V and 4 bases for J; bases not matched to a gene: 6. The CDR3 sequence is CASSSRREGYNEQFF. CDR3 DNA sequence: TGTGCCAGCAGTAGTCGGCGGGAGGGTTACAATGAGCAGTTCTTC.

In its sample, this clone was seen once. This chain joins TRBV7-9 and TRBJ1-3; maybe TRBD1 (6 bases). V was clipped by 5 bases and J by 2 bases, with 25 bases between them. CDR3 length equals 19 residues. CDR1 and CDR2 from the germline V gene are SEHNR and FQNEAQ (reference sequence). CDR3 nucleotide sequence: TGTGCCAGCAGCGGTAGACAGGACTTTCGGACGTGGACTGGAAACACCATATATTTT. Its translation: CASSGRQDFRTWTGNTIYF. The full variable domain, with the rest looked up from reference TRBV7-9 and TRBJ1-3, is DTGVSQNPRHKITKRGQNVTFRCDPISEHNRLYWYRQTLGQGPEFLTYFQNEAQLEKSRLLSDRFSAERPKGSFSTLEIQRTEQGDSAMYLCASSGRQDFRTWTGNTIYFGEGSWLTVV.

This clone was seen more than once but under ten times. The chain carries TRBV2 and TRBJ1-2; 9 nucleotides align to TRBD1. Losses at the gene ends were 6 bases for V and 9 bases for J; bases not matched to a gene: 8. Germline CDR1 is SNHLY and CDR2 is FYNNEI. The CDR3 covers 13 residues. The CDR3 region has the DNA TGTGCCAGCAGAAGGGGACAGGGCGGTCGCTACACCTTC. This codes for CASRRGQGGRYTF.

This sequence joins TRBV10-2 and TRBJ1-1; TRBD1 agrees at 8 bases. The CDR3 spans 14 residues. The germline CDR1 and CDR2 sequences are WSHSY and SAAADI. V was pared by 7 bases and J by 3 bases, with 7 bases of the junction left unmatched. The DNA for the CDR3 is TGCGCCAGCACCGACAGGGGCCAAGACACTGAAGCTTTCTTT. Translated, it gives CASTDRGQDTEAFF.

The chain employs TRBV7-9 and TRBJ2-1; 10 bases fit TRBD2. The germline V gene encodes CDR1 SEHNR and CDR2 FQNEAQ (reference sequence). The CDR3 has 15 residues. Trimming at V came to 5 bases and at J to 2 bases, leaving 3 bases not matched to a gene. CDR3 residues: CASSLSGRAYNEQFF. The CDR3 nucleotides read TGTGCCAGCAGCCTCAGCGGGAGGGCCTACAATGAGCAGTTCTTC.

In this sample, this clone turned up once. This chain links TRBV2 with TRBJ2-5, with 11 bases matching TRBD1. V was pared by 8 bases and J by 2 bases, with 4 bases of the junction left unmatched. The germline V gene encodes CDR1 SNHLY and CDR2 FYNNEI. CDR3 length equals 14 residues. The CDR3 protein is CASGGQGGQETQYF. In DNA, the CDR3 is TGTGCCAGCGGGGGACAGGGGGGACAAGAGACCCAGTACTTC.

This clone was found once. This sequence joins TRBV28 and TRBJ1-3; TRBD1 agrees at 7 bases. Germline V gene lookup returns CDR1 MDHEN and CDR2 SYDVKM. The CDR3 is made up of 15 amino acids. The V gene end was trimmed by 4 bases and the J gene end by 4 bases; junction bases not matched to a gene: 7. CDR3 in amino acids: CASSSGQWVGNTIYF. The CDR3 bases are TGTGCCAGCAGTTCGGGACAGTGGGTCGGAAACACCATATATTTT.

The chain employs TRBV28 and TRBJ1-4; a possible D gene is TRBD1 (6 bases). The CDR3 spans 14 residues. Trimming left V 6 bases short and J 5 bases short, with 13 bases between. Germline CDR1 reads MDHEN; CDR2 reads SYDVKM. CDR3 region: CASRTGTRNEKLFF. In DNA, the CDR3 is TGTGCCAGCAGGACCGGGACAAGGAATGAAAAACTGTTTTTT.

The CDR3 DNA sequence: TGCGCCAGCAGAACTAGCGACCCCGTAGACAGCTCCTACAATGAGCAGTTCTTC. Its translation: CASRTSDPVDSSYNEQFF. The chain links TRBV10-2 to TRBJ2-1; 7 bases are shared with TRBD2. The CDR3 totals 18 residues. In germline, CDR1 is WSHSY, CDR2 SAAADI. Unmatched junction bases numbered 14, after V lost 6 bases and J lost 0 bases.

This clone was detected a few times. J is TRBJ2-3 and V is TRBV19; D is unresolved. The CDR3 totals 14 residues. The germline V gene has CDR1 LNHDA and CDR2 SQIVND (reference sequence). Trimming shortened V by 4 bases and J by 7 bases, and 15 bases separated the two germline ends. CDR3 DNA: TGTGCCAGTAGTACCCAACGACTCAGATATACGCAGTATTTT. Translation: CASSTQRLRYTQYF.

The chain carries TRBV18 and TRBJ1-2; 9 nucleotides agree with TRBD1. CDR1 is KGHSH, CDR2 LQKENI, per germline. The ends lost 3 bases at V and 7 bases at J; junction bases unmatched: 3. The CDR3 extends over 13 amino acids. In DNA form, the CDR3 reads TGTGCCAGCTCACCGGGACAGGGTGGTGGCTACACCTTC. Protein sequence: CASSPGQGGGYTF.

J is TRBJ2-5 and V is TRBV9; D is unresolved. V was cut by 4 bases and J by 5 bases, with 12 bases left in between. Germline V gene sequence: CDR1 SGDLS, CDR2 YYNGEE. The CDR3 is 13 amino acids. DNA of the CDR3: TGTGCCAGCAGCTTTGGTGCCGAGGAGACCCAGTACTTC. Protein sequence: CASSFGAEETQYF. The full variable domain, completed using reference TRBV9 and TRBJ2-5, is DSGVTQTPKHLITATGQRVTLRCSPRSGDLSVYWYQQSLDQGLQFLIQYYNGEERAKGNILERFSAQQFPDLHSELNLSSLELGDSALYFCASSFGAEETQYFGPGTRLLVL.